This T cell receptor beta chain was obtained from a study of CD8 T cells in ankylosing spondylitis (dated by TCRdb to the late 2010s). Background for the entire study: The study set out to find disease-linked TCR variants by profiling T cell receptor beta repertoires in ankylosing spondylitis patients and healthy donors. The full study cohort comprised 25 ankylosing spondylitis patients and roughly 100 healthy donors. Peripheral blood was sampled, and synovial fluid was additionally collected from ankylosing spondylitis patients.

Including the terminal cysteine and phenylalanine, the CDR3 comprises 14 residues. This entry keeps only the CDR3 DNA: 42 bases, framed from base 1. The V end loses 7 bases and the J end loses 4 bases, and a stretch of 16 bases separates them. As encoded in the germline V gene, CDR1 is SNHLY while CDR2 is FYNNEI. There are many counts of this clonotype. No cognate antigen has been identified for it. No base quality values were provided; no much bigger clone lies one nucleotide off. Study-wide conclusions, independent of this receptor: Significant enrichment of the disease-linked clones was reported in matched synovial fluid samples from ankylosing spondylitis patients. A TCR beta motif of fewer than 10 highly homologous amino acid variants appeared characteristic of blood from ankylosing spondylitis patients. Some motif variants were previously reported in synovial fluid and blood of reactive arthritis patients, suggesting common disease-initiation mechanisms. In peripheral blood, the disease-linked clones were found at relatively low frequencies and had a CD8+ phenotype.

TCRdb lists the instrument as Illumina HiSeq 2500. Quantitative 5'-RACE with molecular barcodes was used to prepare TCR beta libraries. In the original analysis: Disease-linked TCR variants were identified with a new computational method built on a probabilistic model of VDJ rearrangement. The public reads were reanalyzed by TCRdb: fastp trimming at Q25, MiXCR alignment, in-frame beta chains only. Rows matching on CDR3 protein sequence are summarized as one entry with the most common DNA and genes. TCRdb, not the authors, supplied the V and J calls. The sample yields more than 300,000 distinct CDR3 sequences; roughly 8% were counted once. Of the sample, less than 15% falls within the top ten clones.

The chain joins TRBV2 to TRBJ1-1; a weak D assignment points to TRBD1 (6 bases agree). This TCR came from a male donor with ankylosing spondylitis. Input material: blood, either unsorted or a sorted T cell fraction (not recorded which). The DNA sequence follows: TGTGCCAGCACCTTCGGGGGGCGCGGCACTGAAGCTTTCTTT. The resulting protein is CASTFGGRGTEAFF. The reference TRBV2 and TRBJ1-1 proteins fill in what lies around the CDR3, so the full variable domain reads EPEVTQTPSHQVTQMGQEVILRCVPISNHLYFYWYRQILGQKVEFLVSFYNNEISEKSEIFDDQFSVERPDGSNFTLKIRSTKLEDSAMYFCASTFGGRGTEAFFGQGTRLTVV.